What follows are 25 T cell receptor beta chains derived from one specimen sequenced in a study of cytomegalovirus exposure and HLA in healthy donors. Primers included in the PCR were 60 Vbeta and 13 Jbeta primers. Profiled with immunoSEQ multiplex PCR; TCRdb holds only in-frame clones, not every one. The sample lists under 200,000 clones, roughly four fifths occurring once. The sequenced sample consisted of PBMCs. These receptors were obtained from a man over 45 in good health and CMV-seropositive.

V and J are TRBV9 and TRBJ1-6; D unresolved. V lost 3 bases and J lost 7, with 11 bases in between. The germline gives CDR1 SGDLS, CDR2 YYNGEE. The CDR3 covers 14 residues. The CDR3 DNA sequence: TGTGCCAGCAGCGCCCGGCGGAGGAATTCACCCCTCCACTTT. Translating gives CASSARRRNSPLHF.

This chain links TRBV6-5 with TRBJ2-3; D uncertain. The CDR3 has 14 amino acids. The V and J ends lost 6 bases and 0 bases respectively, with 10 bases between them. The germline CDR1 and CDR2 sequences are MNHEY and SVGAGI. The CDR3 DNA reads TGTGCCAGCAGCCAGACACATAGCACAGATACGCAGTATTTT. It specifies CASSQTHSTDTQYF.

This clone has more than one count but fewer than ten. The chain carries TRBV30 and TRBJ1-4, with 8 bases that match TRBD1. CDR1 GTSNPN and CDR2 SVGIG come from the germline V gene (reference sequence). The V gene end was trimmed by 2 bases and the J gene end by 7 bases; junction bases not matched to a gene: 6. The CDR3 consists of 14 residues. CDR3 bases: TGTGCCTGGAGTAGTCGGACAGGGTTTGAAAAACTGTTTTTT. Translating gives CAWSSRTGFEKLFF.

The J gene is TRBJ2-5, the V gene TRBV5-5, with 8 nucleotides matching TRBD1. Germline V gives CDR1 SGHKS, CDR2 YYEKEE (reference sequence). V dropped 2 bases and J dropped 4; count of bases not matched to a gene: 4. The CDR3 consists of 14 residues. CDR3 nucleotide sequence: TGTGCCAGCAGCTTTCGGACAGGGAGAGAGACCCAGTACTTC. This codes for CASSFRTGRETQYF. The full variable domain, its missing parts supplied by reference TRBV5-5 and TRBJ2-5, is DAGVTQSPTHLIKTRGQQVTLRCSPISGHKSVSWYQQVLGQGPQFIFQYYEKEERGRGNFPDRFSARQFPNYSSELNVNALLLGDSALYLCASSFRTGRETQYFGPGTRLLVL.

The count of this clone is one. CDR3 coding DNA: TGCAGCCTGAAACCGGGACTAGAGAATGAGCAGTTCTTC. It encodes CSLKPGLENEQFF. The chain has TRBV29-1 and TRBJ2-1, with 8 bases that match TRBD2. The CDR3 contains 13 residues. V was pared by 8 bases and J by 7 bases, with 10 bases of the junction left unmatched. The germline V gene has CDR1 SQVTM and CDR2 ANQGSEA.

The chain couples TRBV28 to TRBJ2-3; the match to TRBD1 covers 7 bases. Germline-derived CDR1 and CDR2 are MDHEN and SYDVKM. The CDR3 totals 13 residues. V lost 5 bases to trimming and J lost 4 bases; unmatched junction nucleotides: 3. The CDR3 DNA reads as TGTGCCAGCAGTGGACAGGACCCAGATACGCAGTATTTT. It is translated as CASSGQDPDTQYF.

The chain links TRBV7-9 to TRBJ1-2, with D hard to call. The CDR3 spans 16 residues. Germline assignment: CDR1 SEHNR and CDR2 FQNEAQ (reference sequence). V lost 0 bases to trimming and J lost 8 bases, with 19 bases between them. CDR3 region: CASSLALNSESKGYTF. CDR3 DNA: TGTGCCAGCAGCTTAGCGTTAAACAGTGAGTCTAAGGGCTACACCTTC.

This chain links TRBV10-1 with TRBJ2-7; D not resolved. The CDR3 totals 13 residues. V was trimmed by 4 bases and J by 2 bases, leaving 9 bases between them. Looked up from germline, CDR1 is WNHNN and CDR2 is SYGVQD (reference sequence). The CDR3 region has the DNA TGCGCCAGCAGTGTACAGCTGACCTACGAGCAGTACTTC. This sequence encodes CASSVQLTYEQYF.

The chain uses TRBV19 and TRBJ1-1; TRBD1 is a possible D gene (5 bases). V was cut by 3 bases and J by 2 bases, with 10 bases left in between. This CDR3 is built from 14 residues. Per the germline V gene, CDR1 is LNHDA and CDR2 is SQIVND (reference sequence). This CDR3 is CASSILGLNTEAFF. CDR3 bases: TGTGCCAGTAGTATTCTGGGACTTAACACTGAAGCTTTCTTT.

J is TRBJ1-2 and V is TRBV6-6; D ambiguous. In germline, CDR1 is MNHNY, CDR2 SVGAGI (reference sequence). The V and J ends lost 5 bases and 5 bases respectively, with 9 bases between them. The CDR3 covers 12 residues. As DNA, the CDR3 is TGTGCCAGCAGTCTCGGGAATTATGGCTACACCTTC. The encoded protein is CASSLGNYGYTF.

This rearrangement joins TRBV7-6 to TRBJ2-1; tentative D call: TRBD1 (6 bases). Germline loops: CDR1 SGHVS, CDR2 FNYEAQ. Trimming left V 5 bases short and J 7 bases short, with 18 bases between. CDR3 length: 15 residues. The CDR3 DNA follows: TGTGCCAGCAGCCTCGGATTGGACAGTAGGAATGAGCAGTTCTTC. It specifies CASSLGLDSRNEQFF.

V usage is TRBV6-6 and J usage is TRBJ1-6; TRBD1 might be the D (5 bases). V was clipped by 6 bases and J by 8 bases, with 14 bases between them. Germline-derived CDR1 and CDR2 are MNHNY and SVGAGI (reference sequence). CDR3 length equals 14 residues. CDR3 region: CASRDQGEYSPLHF. The DNA for the CDR3 is TGTGCCAGCAGAGACCAGGGCGAGTATTCACCCCTCCACTTT.

The table lists this clone with a few counts. The chain recombines TRBV28 with TRBJ1-5; 9 bases agree with TRBD1. The V gene's germline CDR1 is MDHEN and CDR2 SYDVKM. The trim removed 5 bases at V and 1 base at J, leaving 6 bases unmatched. CDR3 length equals 16 residues. The CDR3 DNA reads as TGTGCCAGCAGTCGACTACAGGGGGCGAGCAATCAGCCCCAGCATTTT. Protein product: CASSRLQGASNQPQHF.

This clone occurred a few times. The J gene is TRBJ2-2, the V gene TRBV7-3, with 13 positions matching TRBD2. This CDR3 region has 16 residues. V shed 5 bases, J shed 7 bases, and the junction held 7 bases outside the gene matches. The germline gives CDR1 SGHTA, CDR2 FQGTGA. This chain's CDR3 is CASSRTSGRVVGELFF. The CDR3 coding sequence is TGTGCCAGCAGCCGTACTAGCGGGAGGGTTGTCGGGGAGCTGTTTTTT.

V is TRBV28 and J is TRBJ2-5; D may be TRBD1 (6 bases). The CDR3 loop spans 14 amino acids. Germline lookup yields CDR1 MDHEN and CDR2 SYDVKM. V was pared by 6 bases and J by 5 bases, with 16 bases between. Written as DNA, the CDR3 is TGTGCCAGCAGCCAACAGGGTCGGCGGGAGACCCAGTACTTC. This encodes CASSQQGRRETQYF.

The V call is TRBV7-6, the J call TRBJ1-1, with D perhaps matching TRBD1 (6 bases). Germline loops: CDR1 SGHVS, CDR2 FNYEAQ. The CDR3 has 16 amino acids. V dropped 3 bases and J dropped 0 bases, with 14 bases sitting between them. This CDR3 is CASSFNRGGMNTEAFF. DNA for the CDR3: TGTGCCAGCAGCTTCAACCGGGGGGGCATGAACACTGAAGCTTTCTTT.

The chain uses TRBV18 and TRBJ1-1; TRBD1 matches 8 bases. With 3 bases clipped from V and 1 base from J, the junction kept 7 bases outside the gene matches. The CDR3 sequence is 16 residues long. Germline V gene lookup returns CDR1 KGHSH and CDR2 LQKENI. CDR3 in DNA: TGTGCCAGCTCACCCCGTCCGGGACAGGCGAACACTGAAGCTTTCTTT. This sequence encodes CASSPRPGQANTEAFF.

The chain uses TRBV2 and TRBJ2-1; no clear D. CDR3 length: 12 residues. Trimming shortened V by 2 bases and J by 4 bases, and 3 bases separated the two germline ends. Germline values: CDR1 SNHLY, CDR2 FYNNEI. CDR3 in amino acids: CASSEPYNEQFF. CDR3 in DNA: TGTGCCAGCAGTGAACCGTACAATGAGCAGTTCTTC.

The V gene is TRBV6-5, the J gene TRBJ1-4; D ambiguous. This CDR3 is 13 amino acids long. Germline-derived CDR1 and CDR2 are MNHEY and SVGAGI. Trimming removed 4 bases from V and 8 bases from J, with 11 bases in between. The CDR3 bases are TGTGCCAGCAGTTCCACCGACTGGGAAAAACTGTTTTTT. Its translation is CASSSTDWEKLFF.

The chain combines TRBV30 with TRBJ2-1; TRBD2 matches at 10 bases. The J segment lost 2 bases and the V segment lost 8 bases, leaving 3 bases of the junction unmatched. Germline assignment: CDR1 GTSNPN and CDR2 SVGIG (reference sequence). The CDR3 has 13 residues. The CDR3 reads CAVSGRPYNEQFF. CDR3 nucleotide sequence: TGTGCCGTTAGCGGGAGGCCCTACAATGAGCAGTTCTTC.

CDR3 amino acids: CASSVSPLRGQGQDTQYF. DNA for the CDR3: TGTGCCAGCAGCGTAAGCCCCCTCCGGGGACAGGGTCAAGATACGCAGTATTTT. This chain connects TRBV9 to TRBJ2-3, with 9 bases aligning to TRBD1. Germline V gene lookup returns CDR1 SGDLS and CDR2 YYNGEE. V lost 1 base and J lost 5; bases outside the gene matches: 14. CDR3 length equals 18 residues.

The genes are TRBV7-2 and TRBJ2-3; possibly TRBD1 for D (6 bases). The V and J ends lost 4 bases and 4 bases respectively, with 12 bases between them. The CDR3 consists of 14 residues. Germline V gene sequence: CDR1 SGHTA, CDR2 FQGNSA. CDR3 sequence: CASSSREGADTQYF. CDR3 nucleotide sequence: TGTGCCAGCAGCTCCCGAGAGGGGGCAGATACGCAGTATTTT.

The chain carries TRBV7-9 and TRBJ2-7; no clear D gene. The germline V and J ends were trimmed by 1 base and 3 bases, with 19 bases remaining between them. Per the germline V gene, CDR1 is SEHNR and CDR2 is FQNEAQ (reference sequence). The CDR3 is 17 amino acids. The CDR3 region has the DNA TGTGCCAGCAGCTTAGACGGGTCTATCAGCCAAGTCTACGAGCAGTACTTC. The encoded protein is CASSLDGSISQVYEQYF.

The CDR3: CASSSGSGGANEQFF. Here the CDR3 DNA reads TGTGCCAGCAGTTCCGGAAGCGGGGGGGCAAATGAGCAGTTCTTC. J is TRBJ2-1 and V is TRBV6-5; TRBD2 matches 10 bases. Losses at the gene ends were 4 bases for V and 7 bases for J; bases not matched to a gene: 7. This CDR3 has 15 residues. CDR1 and CDR2 (germline): MNHEY, SVGAGI.

This clone was counted between two and nine times. The V call is TRBV30, the J call TRBJ1-2, with D uncertain. This CDR3 has 13 residues. V shed 7 bases and J shed 5 bases, with 17 bases lying between them. CDR1 and CDR2 (germline): GTSNPN, SVGIG (reference sequence). This CDR3 is CAFHPRGLYGYTF. DNA for the CDR3: TGTGCCTTCCACCCGAGAGGGTTGTATGGCTACACCTTC. The whole variable domain, remainder taken from reference TRBV30 and TRBJ1-2, is SQTIHQWPATLVQPVGSPLSLECTVEGTSNPNLYWYRQAAGRGLQLLFYSVGIGQISSEVPQNLSASRPQDRQFILSSKKLLLSDSGFYLCAFHPRGLYGYTFGSGTRLTVV.